This paragraph covers one TCR beta chain sequence. Its antigen is still unknown. The data are from a study of T cell responses to AZD1222 COVID-19 vaccine. Study-wide results and limits: After the peak T cell response, and only then, were repertoires sampled.

The data were produced by immunoSEQ multiplex PCR, yet TCRdb's version contains in-frame clones alone and is incomplete. The data contain roughly 100,000 clones, roughly 80% of them singletons. The CDR3 is 13 residues long. V gave up 2 bases and J gave up 5 bases, with 8 bases separating them. CDR1 SGDLS and CDR2 YYNGEE come from the germline V gene. The source is an adult in good health. Sequencing used peripheral blood, obtained on day 0 of AZD1222 vaccination. The chain links TRBV9 to TRBJ1-5, with D unclear. The CDR3 region has the DNA TGTGCCAGCAGCGTTAGGGATGATCAGCCCCAGCATTTT. This translates into CASSVRDDQPQHF.